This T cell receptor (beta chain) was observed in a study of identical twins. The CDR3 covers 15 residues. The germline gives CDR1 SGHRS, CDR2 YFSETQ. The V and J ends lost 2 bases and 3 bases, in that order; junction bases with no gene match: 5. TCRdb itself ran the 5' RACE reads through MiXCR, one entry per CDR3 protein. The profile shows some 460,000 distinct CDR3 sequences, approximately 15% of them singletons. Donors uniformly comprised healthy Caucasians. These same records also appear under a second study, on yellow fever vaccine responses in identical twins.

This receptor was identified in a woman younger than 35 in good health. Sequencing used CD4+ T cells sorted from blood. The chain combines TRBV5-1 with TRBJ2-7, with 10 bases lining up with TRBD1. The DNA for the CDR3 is TGCGCCAGCAGCTTAGGTGACAGGGGGCTCTACGAGCAGTACTTC. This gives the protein CASSLGDRGLYEQYF.